This TCR beta chain was recorded in a study of blood T cell repertoires in COVID-19. Germline assignment: CDR1 LNHDA and CDR2 SQIVND (reference sequence). Losses at the gene ends were 5 bases for V and 7 bases for J; bases not matched to a gene: 7. The CDR3 has 13 amino acids. Profiling relied on immunoSEQ multiplex PCR, and the TCRdb table lists in-frame clones only, not all of them. The sample lists 230,000 or so clones; 88% were seen once. This receptor was identified in a middle-aged woman with acute COVID-19. Material: PBMCs or T cells enriched from blood (not recorded which). V is TRBV19 and J is TRBJ2-7, with 8 bases matching TRBD2. CDR3 amino acids: CASSPGGPDEQYV. CDR3 DNA sequence: TGTGCCAGTAGTCCGGGAGGGCCCGATGAGCAGTACGTC.